This T cell receptor beta chain originates from a study of pediatric ulcerative colitis. Study-level points and caveats: Substantially fewer templates came from two patients' blood samples. Ulcerative colitis patients shared more blood-rectal clones than controls.

Between the trimmed V and J ends, which lost 2 bases and 5 bases, there was a span of 18 bases. The CDR3 is 16 amino acids. CDR1 is SGHVS, CDR2 FQNEAQ, per germline. The rectum was sampled with one to two pinch biopsies at colonoscopy. Ulcerative colitis patients received no immunosuppressive medication before the diagnostic colonoscopy. Up to 500,000 reads were sequenced per sample. Clones were read by immunoSEQ multiplex PCR, and TCRdb kept only the in-frame ones, dropping some. Seen here are about 36,000 clones, around 73% observed once, and the top ten hold 0.7% to 0.95%. Of note for this clone: Its antigen is as yet unknown.

This clonotype was sampled from a boy between 10 and 17 years old with moderate ulcerative colitis. The sequencing input was gut tissue. J is TRBJ2-5 and V is TRBV7-8; the D gene is possibly TRBD2 (7 bases). CDR3 sequence: CASSLFVDGGRETQYF. Written as DNA, the CDR3 is TGTGCCAGCAGCTTATTTGTTGACGGGGGGCGGGAGACCCAGTACTTC.